A selection of T cell receptor beta chains follows, all from one sample in a study of graft-versus-host responses after intestinal transplantation. These receptors' targets are unknown. TCRdb keeps only in-frame clones here, not all; method: immunoSEQ multiplex PCR. The profile shows under 100,000 clones, roughly 91% of them singletons. The source was unstimulated CD8+ T cells sorted from spleen or lymph node cells, collected before transplant. The receptors were sampled from a human donor who was the organ donor for an intestinal transplant. CDR3s include the opening cysteine and the closing phenylalanine or tryptophan. D genes are given only for firm matches. Size values are once, few and many counts, or a class for expanded clones, and some rows have none.

TRBJ2-3,-,TRBV14,TRBD2,TGTGCCAGCAGAGGTAGCGGGGGATACACAGATACGCAGTATTTT,CASRGSGGYTDTQYF
TRBJ1-2,-,TRBV6-5,TRBD1,TGTGCCAGCACCCCAAACCGGGACAGCTATGGCTACACCTTC,CASTPNRDSYGYTF
TRBJ2-7,-,TRBV7-2,TRBD2,TGTGCCAGCAGCTTAGCGGGACTAGCGGGCTCGTCCTACGAGCAGTACTTC,CASSLAGLAGSSYEQYF
TRBJ1-4,-,TRBV4-1,-,TGCGCCAGCAGCCCTACCTGGGAGGCGCCGAATGAAAAACTGTTTTTT,CASSPTWEAPNEKLFF
TRBJ2-7,once,TRBV7-9,TRBD1,TGTGCCAGCAGCTTAGACCCAACCGGGACAGATAACCCGAGGGGGCAGTACTTC,CASSLDPTGTDNPRGQYF
TRBJ2-7,-,TRBV5-6,TRBD2,TGTGCCAGCAGCTTGGGACTAGCGGGCGAGCAGTACTTC,CASSLGLAGEQYF
TRBJ2-3,-,TRBV5-1,TRBD1,TGCGCCAGCAGCTTGGGACAGGGCTCGGCAGATACGCAGTATTTT,CASSLGQGSADTQYF
TRBJ2-2,-,TRBV4-2,TRBD1,TGTGCCAGCAGCCATCGCAGGGGGTTCACCGGGGAGCTGTTTTTT,CASSHRRGFTGELFF
TRBJ1-1,-,TRBV19,TRBD1,TGTGCCAGTAGTACCGGGACAGGGAGTTTCTTT,CASSTGTGSFF
TRBJ2-2,few,TRBV5-6,-,TGTGCCAGCAGGGAAGTGGGACTGAGCACCGGGGAGCTGTTTTTT,CASREVGLSTGELFF
TRBJ1-1,once,TRBV5-1,-,TGCGCCAGCAGCCCCGGAGGGGTGTCTGAAGCTTTCTTT,CASSPGGVSEAFF